Shown below are 2 T cell receptor beta chains from a single sample sequenced in a study of cytomegalovirus exposure and HLA in healthy donors. The protocol was immunoSEQ multiplex PCR, while the TCRdb copy is restricted to in-frame clones and leaves out a portion. The sample lists about 160,000 clones, about 90% occurring once. The sequenced material came from PBMCs. The receptors come from a woman aged 25 to 45 in good health and CMV-seronegative.

For the CDR3, the DNA is TGTGCCAGCAGCTTAGACGGCAGGGTGCTTGAGCAGTACTTC. This encodes CASSLDGRVLEQYF. V and J are TRBV7-9 and TRBJ2-7; perhaps TRBD1 as D (5 bases). The CDR3 contains 14 residues. Looked up from germline, CDR1 is SEHNR and CDR2 is FQNEAQ (reference sequence). Trimming removed 1 base from V and 7 bases from J, with 14 bases in between.

This rearrangement joins TRBV11-2 to TRBJ2-7; 10 bases are a match to TRBD1. Unmatched junction bases numbered 3, after V lost 7 bases and J lost 3 bases. Germline-derived CDR1 and CDR2 are SGHAT and FQNNGV. The CDR3 extends over 13 amino acids. CDR3 protein: CASIRDRGYEQYF. The CDR3 bases are TGTGCCAGCATCCGGGACAGGGGCTACGAGCAGTACTTC.